The T cell receptor (beta chain) under discussion was sequenced for a study of early T cells in non-severe SARS-CoV-2 infection. Study background: The input, bulk RNA from unsorted whole blood, was sequenced, and chains were unpaired.

Attached unique molecular identifiers marked individual cDNA molecules. TCRdb ran MiXCR on the 5' RACE reads and lists one entry per CDR3 protein. Found here are roughly 35,000 distinct CDR3 sequences, roughly 5.9% of them singletons; the top ten hold approximately 24%. V lost 7 bases and J 8 bases, leaving 13 bases between the germline ends. Looked up from germline, CDR1 is ENHRY and CDR2 is SYGVKD. The CDR3 loop spans 12 amino acids. Specimen: whole blood. This receptor was identified in an adult who was a healthcare worker with PCR-confirmed SARS-CoV-2 infection or an uninfected control (not recorded which). The chain joins TRBV10-3 to TRBJ2-3; D tentatively fits TRBD1 or TRBD2 (5 bases each). CDR3 in amino acids: CAITEGGTTQYF. Written as DNA, the CDR3 is TGTGCCATCACCGAGGGTGGGACTACGCAGTATTTT.